The clone carrying this TCR beta chain was seen only a few times. Antigen unknown. These data come from a study of CD8 T cell repertoires and HIV-1 epitope variants. The CDR3 totals 16 residues. In germline, CDR1 is MDHEN, CDR2 SYDVKM. The V segment lost 2 bases and the J segment 2 bases; nucleotides outside the gene matches: 2. Libraries were prepared by immunoSEQ multiplex PCR; TCRdb keeps only in-frame clonotypes and omits some of them. The sample carries 5,000 to 6,500 clones, around 71% recorded once. The V and J genes are TRBV28 and TRBJ2-2; 10 bases match TRBD2. The source of this sequence is a male donor with HIV. Sequencing was carried out using cultured CD8+ T cells derived from PBMCs. This CDR3 is CASSLLAGANTGELFF. In DNA, the CDR3 is TGTGCCAGCAGTTTACTAGCGGGAGCTAACACCGGGGAGCTGTTTTTT.